Each of the 32 T cell receptor beta chains below was sequenced from the same sample in a study of tumor-infiltrating lymphocytes in primary liver carcinoma. Between roughly 18 and 30 mg of unsorted bulk tissue served as the source from which RNA and DNA were co-extracted. A primer matching the constant region was used to make TCR beta cDNA from around 460 ng of total RNA. For TCR beta, libraries were produced by three nested multiplex PCR rounds using slightly modified ARM-PCR. A C-beta reverse primer and TRBV1-TRBV30 forward primers served in each of the first two PCR rounds, at ten to eleven cycles apiece. One entry per CDR3 protein, called by TCRdb with MiXCR from the multiplex PCR reads. Of about 210,000 distinct CDR3 sequences detected, around four fifths appear once; the ten largest clones hold roughly 18%. The sample consisted of tumor tissue from primary liver carcinoma. These receptors all come from a man aged 40-49 years with primary liver carcinoma and hepatitis B virus infection.

Details on this clonotype: One end of the junction does not line up with germline, which may come from a read error. V usage is TRBV19 and J usage is TRBJ1-5; 9 bases are shared with TRBD1. The CDR3 is 20 amino acids. Per the germline V gene, CDR1 is LNHDA and CDR2 is SQIVND (reference sequence). The CDR3 loop reads CVSSIFSGTGRHMGNQPQHF. CDR3 sequence (DNA): TGTGTCAGTAGTATATTCTCCGGGACAGGGCGGCATATGGGCAATCAGCCCCAGCATTTT.

This sequence joins TRBV29-1 and TRBJ2-3; D may be TRBD2 (8 bases). The V gene's germline CDR1 is SQVTM and CDR2 ANQGSEA. The CDR3 runs 14 residues. Deletions cut 7 bases from V and 8 bases from J, with 22 bases between. DNA for the CDR3: TGCAGCGGCTTAGCACGGGAGGGGGCAGGTACGCAGTATTTT. Translated, it gives CSGLAREGAGTQYF.

CDR3 coding DNA: TGCGCCAGCAGCTCTGGACAGGGGGGCAGGAGCACAGATACGCAGTATTTT. Its translation is CASSSGQGGRSTDTQYF. The genes are TRBV5-1 and TRBJ2-3, with 10 bases lining up with TRBD1. V dropped 3 bases and J dropped 0; count of bases not matched to a gene: 7. The CDR3 totals 17 residues. Germline V CDR1 and CDR2: SGHRS, YFSETQ. The full variable domain, in which reference TRBV5-1 and TRBJ2-3 provide the parts outside the CDR3, is KAGVTQTPRYLIKTRGQQVTLSCSPISGHRSVSWYQQTPGQGLQFLFEYFSETQRNKGNFPGRFSGRQFSNSRSEMNVSTLELGDSALYLCASSSGQGGRSTDTQYFGPGTRLTVL.

The chain uses TRBV7-2 and TRBJ1-6; a possible D gene is TRBD1 (5 bases). V was pared by 3 bases and J by 6 bases, with 9 bases between. Per the germline V gene, CDR1 is SGHTA and CDR2 is FQGNSA. The CDR3 is made up of 14 amino acids. Written as DNA, the CDR3 is TGTGCCAGCAGCTTGGGACCGTCTAATTCACCCCTCCACTTT. Amino acid sequence: CASSLGPSNSPLHF.

This clonotype was seen just once. Since a much larger clone is just one base distant, this may be a read error. The chain uses TRBV5-1 and TRBJ2-7; tentatively, D is TRBD1 (6 bases). The CDR3 consists of 13 residues. Germline V gene lookup returns CDR1 SGHRS and CDR2 YFSETQ. CDR3 sequence (DNA): TGCGCCAGCAGCCTAGACAGGAACTACGGGCAGTACTTC. It encodes CASSLDRNYGQYF.

A remark on this clonotype: The junction and the germline gene differ at one end; a read error may be behind it. The chain has TRBV11-2 and TRBJ1-2; 9 nucleotides line up with TRBD1. Germline-derived CDR1 and CDR2 are SGHAT and FQNNGV. The CDR3 length is 13 residues. The CDR3 coding sequence is TGTGTCAGTAGCTTGGACAGGGGCTATGTCTACACCTTC. Residues: CVSSLDRGYVYTF.

In regard to this clonotype: One junction end does not reproduce the germline sequence, and a read error may be involved. The rearrangement uses TRBV5-4 and TRBJ2-3, with D maybe TRBD2 (6 bases). Germline CDR1 is SGHNT and CDR2 is YYREEE (reference sequence). This CDR3 has 16 amino acids. This CDR3 is CVSSPTSPSPIDTQYF. CDR3 DNA: TGTGTCAGCAGCCCAACTAGCCCTAGCCCCATAGATACGCAGTATTTT.

This clonotype has only a few counts. The conserved closing phenylalanine or tryptophan is absent in this CDR3, likely reflecting a read error. V usage is TRBV6-1 and J usage is TRBJ1-1; 8 bases line up with TRBD1. This CDR3 comprises 12 residues. The germline gives CDR1 MNHNS, CDR2 SASEGT. The V segment lost 10 bases and the J segment 0 bases; nucleotides outside the gene matches: 1. The CDR3 nucleotides read TGTGCCACACAGGGGGTGAACACTGAAGCTTTCTAT. It encodes CATQGVNTEAFY.

This clonotype was detected once. This CDR3 fails to terminate in the conserved phenylalanine or tryptophan, so it likely reflects a read error. The chain carries TRBV4-1 and TRBJ2-1; 7 bases line up with TRBD1. From germline, CDR1 is MGHRA and CDR2 YSYEKL. The CDR3 is 16 amino acids. J gave up 4 bases and V 0 bases, and 6 bases lay outside the gene matches. This CDR3 reads CASSQEAVTGYNEQFL. CDR3 sequence (DNA): TGCGCCAGCAGCCAAGAGGCCGTGACAGGGTACAATGAGCAGTTCTTA.

A remark on this clonotype: Given the absence of the conserved phenylalanine or tryptophan at the CDR3 end, a read error is likely. This chain joins TRBV29-1 and TRBJ2-5; 7 nucleotides agree with TRBD1. This CDR3 comprises 14 residues. Germline V gene lookup returns CDR1 SQVTM and CDR2 ANQGSEA. The V gene end was trimmed by 6 bases and the J gene end by 5 bases; junction bases not matched to a gene: 12. The CDR3 coding sequence is TGCAGCGTAGAACGGTCCGACAGGGCCGAGACCCAGTACTCC. It codes for CSVERSDRAETQYS.

To note about this clonotype: The junction and the germline gene differ at one end; a read error may be behind it. The chain joins TRBV4-3 to TRBJ2-3, with 7 bases lining up with TRBD2. Germline V gene data show CDR1 as LGHNA and CDR2 as YSLEER. The CDR3 loop spans 16 amino acids. CDR3 sequence (DNA): TGCGCCAGCAGCCAGGGACTATCGGGAGTGGTGGATATGCAGTATTTT. This translates into CASSQGLSGVVDMQYF.

This clonotype appeared once. One junction end does not reproduce the germline sequence, and a read error may be involved. Here the CDR3 reads CASNLGEYQSQHF. The CDR3 bases are TGTGCCAGCAACTTGGGGGAGTATCAGTCCCAGCATTTT. The chain recombines TRBV5-5 with TRBJ1-5; maybe TRBD1 (5 bases). The CDR3 sequence is 13 residues long. Germline loops: CDR1 SGHKS, CDR2 YYEKEE (reference sequence).

Concerning this clonotype itself: Germline is not matched at one junction end, which may reflect a read error. The genes are TRBV6-1 and TRBJ2-7; D gene unclear. The germline V gene has CDR1 MNHNS and CDR2 SASEGT. This CDR3 has 15 amino acids. The CDR3 reads CAGRRLGRVHYEQHF. The CDR3 DNA follows: TGTGCCGGCAGGCGCCTAGGAAGGGTCCACTACGAGCAGCACTTC.

As to this clonotype: This may be a read error: a much more frequent sequence differs by one nucleotide. The gene calls are TRBV28 and TRBJ2-6, with 8 bases matching TRBD2. This CDR3 is 15 amino acids long. V lost 10 bases, J lost 0 bases, and 5 bases stayed unmatched. In germline, CDR1 is MDHEN, CDR2 SYDVKM. The CDR3 protein is CANTGGNSGANVLTF. The CDR3 DNA is TGTGCCAACACGGGGGGGAACTCTGGGGCCAACGTCCTGACTTTC. The full variable domain, in which reference TRBV28 and TRBJ2-6 provide the parts outside the CDR3, is DVKVTQSSRYLVKRTGEKVFLECVQDMDHENMFWYRQDPGLGLRLIYFSYDVKMKEKGDIPEGYSVSREKKERFSLILESASTNQTSMYLCANTGGNSGANVLTFGAGSRLTVL.

A single count supports this clonotype. The chain uses TRBV7-8 and TRBJ2-7; D is uncertain. V was trimmed by 2 bases and J by 0 bases, leaving 11 bases between them. The germline gives CDR1 SGHVS, CDR2 FQNEAQ. This CDR3 contains 15 residues. The CDR3 bases are TGTGCCAGCAGCTTATTGAGCCTGAGCTCCTACGAGCAGTACTTC. It is translated as CASSLLSLSSYEQYF.

This clonotype showed up just once. At one of its ends the junction is not consistent with the germline gene, which may arise from a read error. V usage is TRBV6-6 and J usage is TRBJ1-6, with TRBD1 identical over 8 bases. This CDR3 contains 17 residues. Germline CDR1 and CDR2: MNHNY and SVGAGI (reference sequence). CDR3 in DNA: TGTGGCAGCAGGACCGGGACAGGCGCCCGGGGAAATTCACCCCTCTACTTT. Translated: CGSRTGTGARGNSPLYF.

On this clonotype itself: One end of the junction does not line up with germline, which may come from a read error. V usage is TRBV6-5 and J usage is TRBJ2-1; the D gene could be TRBD1 or TRBD2 (5 bases each). The CDR3 sequence is 16 residues long. Germline V gene data show CDR1 as MNHEY and CDR2 as SVGAGI. The CDR3 loop reads CANSLGTSGSYNEHYF. In DNA form, the CDR3 reads TGTGCCAACAGTCTGGGGACCAGCGGCTCCTACAATGAGCACTACTTC.

In the case of this clonotype: At one boundary the junction diverges from the germline segment, which might be a read error. The chain has TRBV6-5 and TRBJ1-2; unclear D gene. The germline V gene encodes CDR1 MNHEY and CDR2 SVGAGI. There are 16 residues in the CDR3. DNA of the CDR3: TGTGCCAGCAGTTCCGGGGTCGGAGTCGTCAACTGTGGCTACACCTTC. It encodes CASSSGVGVVNCGYTF.

In its sample, this clonotype was seen once. The conserved phenylalanine or tryptophan normally closing the CDR3 is absent here, so this likely arose from a read error. This chain's CDR3 is CSLGGTSGRGGPDTQYL. For the CDR3, the DNA is TGCAGCCTTGGCGGGACTAGCGGGAGAGGGGGCCCAGATACGCAGTATTTA. The chain couples TRBV29-1 to TRBJ2-3; TRBD2 aligns across 14 bases. The CDR3 has 17 residues. V shed 8 bases, J shed 4 bases, and the junction held 14 bases outside the gene matches. Germline V gene sequence: CDR1 SQVTM, CDR2 ANQGSEA.

J is TRBJ2-2 and V is TRBV29-1, with a tentative D call TRBD2 (5 bases). Germline V gene sequence: CDR1 SQVTM, CDR2 ANQGSEA. The CDR3 is 13 amino acids. Trimming removed 5 bases at V and 3 bases at J, with 10 bases between. The CDR3 coding sequence is TGCAGCGTTATCGGGGTGGACACCGGGGAGCTGTTTTTT. It translates to CSVIGVDTGELFF.

The J gene is TRBJ2-3, the V gene TRBV29-1, with 7 bases that match TRBD2. The V gene's germline CDR1 is SQVTM and CDR2 ANQGSEA. The CDR3 totals 14 residues. The CDR3 bases are TGCATCGCCAGGGCGGGAGCCGGCACGGACACGCAGTATTTT. Its protein is CIARAGAGTDTQYF.

On this clonotype: This clone may be a read error of a much larger clone one base away. The rearrangement uses TRBV24-1 and TRBJ2-3, with D perhaps assigned TRBD1 or TRBD2 (5 bases each). Germline lookup yields CDR1 KGHDR and CDR2 SFDVKD. The CDR3 sequence is 15 residues long. The CDR3 loop reads CATSDTGTGTDTQFF. The CDR3 nucleotides read TGTGCCACCAGTGATACCGGGACCGGCACAGATACGCAGTTTTTT.

Regarding this clonotype: An end of the junction differs from the germline gene, which may be a read error. The chain employs TRBV6-5 and TRBJ2-7; tentative D call: TRBD2 (7 bases). The germline V gene encodes CDR1 MNHEY and CDR2 SVGAGI. This CDR3 comprises 13 residues. The CDR3 bases are TGTGGCAGCATCGGACTAGTTGGGGGCGAACAGTACTTC. This gives the protein CGSIGLVGGEQYF.

This clonotype showed up many times. The J gene is TRBJ1-2, the V gene TRBV30, with a possible D match to TRBD1 (6 bases). The CDR3 has 13 amino acids. The germline gives CDR1 GTSNPN, CDR2 SVGIG (reference sequence). V was cut by 3 bases and J by 3 bases, with 11 bases left in between. The CDR3 region has the DNA TGTGCCTGGAGGGCGACAGGTGACTATGGCTACACCTTC. Encoded protein: CAWRATGDYGYTF. Full variable domain (outside the CDR3, taken from reference TRBV30 and TRBJ1-2): SQTIHQWPATLVQPVGSPLSLECTVEGTSNPNLYWYRQAAGRGLQLLFYSVGIGQISSEVPQNLSASRPQDRQFILSSKKLLLSDSGFYLCAWRATGDYGYTFGSGTRLTVV.

This clonotype appeared once. Germline is not matched at one junction end, which may reflect a read error. The J gene is TRBJ2-1, the V gene TRBV12-3 or TRBV12-4; 8 bases map to TRBD1. CDR3 length: 13 residues. CDR3: CASNLSDRGGQFF. In DNA, the CDR3 is TGTGCCAGCAATTTATCCGACAGGGGAGGGCAGTTCTTC.

A note on this clonotype: A much larger clone is a single base away; this may be a read error. CDR3 nucleotides: TGTGCCAGCAGCCTAGGGACGGGATGGCTACAAAACATTCAGTACTTC. Amino acids: CASSLGTGWLQNIQYF. This chain joins TRBV13 and TRBJ2-4; D may match TRBD1 or TRBD2 (5 bases each). The CDR3 sequence is 16 residues long. From germline, CDR1 is PRHDT and CDR2 FYEKMQ (reference sequence).

On this clonotype: At one of its ends the junction is not consistent with the germline gene, which may arise from a read error. V is TRBV24-1 and J is TRBJ2-2; D is tentatively TRBD1 or TRBD2 (5 bases each). The CDR3 has 15 amino acids. Germline assignment: CDR1 KGHDR and CDR2 SFDVKD. In DNA, the CDR3 is TGTGCCACCAGTCCTATAGGGACGAGCACCGGGGACCTGTTTTTT. This sequence encodes CATSPIGTSTGDLFF.

Notes on this clonotype: No conserved phenylalanine or tryptophan is present at the end of the CDR3, so a read error is the likely explanation. V is TRBV5-1 and J is TRBJ2-5; 9 bases align to TRBD1. The germline gives CDR1 SGHRS, CDR2 YFSETQ. This CDR3 has 14 amino acids. CDR3 nucleotide sequence: TGCGTCAGGAGCTTACAGGGGGCGCAGGAGACGCAGTACTTG. This codes for CVRSLQGAQETQYL.

For this clonotype: A much larger clone lies a single base off, so this may be a read error. V gene TRBV6-4 combines with J gene TRBJ2-2; 10 nucleotides agree with TRBD2. Germline V gives CDR1 MRHNA, CDR2 SNTAGT. The ends lost 7 bases at V and 3 bases at J; junction bases unmatched: 8. The CDR3 is 16 amino acids. CDR3 DNA: TGTGCCAGCACTGATACCGGGACTAGCGACACCGGGGAGCTGTTTTTT. It is translated as CASTDTGTSDTGELFF.

This chain joins TRBV11-2 and TRBJ2-3, with D hard to call. TRBJ1-5 explains the end of the DNA better; the J call may be wrong. Germline CDR1 reads SGHAT; CDR2 reads FQNNGV. The CDR3 extends over 16 amino acids. The CDR3 loop reads CASSRRSTRNTDTQHF. In DNA form, the CDR3 reads TGTGCCAGTAGCAGAAGAAGTACACGGAACACAGATACGCAGCATTTT.

Comment on this clonotype: Sequence at one end of the junction differs from germline and may be a read error. The chain combines TRBV29-1 with TRBJ2-2; the D call may be TRBD1 or TRBD2 (5 bases each). Germline V CDR1 and CDR2: SQVTM, ANQGSEA. This CDR3 has 12 amino acids. The CDR3 sequence is CRGTKGSGELFF. The DNA for the CDR3 is TGCAGAGGTACCAAGGGGTCCGGGGAACTGTTTTTT.

As to this clonotype: The junction does not match germline at one end; this may be a read error. This sequence joins TRBV5-4 and TRBJ2-3; a weak D match, TRBD2 (6 bases). Germline CDR1 SGHNT, CDR2 YYREEE (reference sequence). The CDR3 is made up of 17 amino acids. CDR3 in amino acids: CASINRTSGTSTDTQNF. CDR3 coding DNA: TGTGCCAGCATTAACAGAACCTCCGGAACTAGCACAGATACGCAGAATTTT.